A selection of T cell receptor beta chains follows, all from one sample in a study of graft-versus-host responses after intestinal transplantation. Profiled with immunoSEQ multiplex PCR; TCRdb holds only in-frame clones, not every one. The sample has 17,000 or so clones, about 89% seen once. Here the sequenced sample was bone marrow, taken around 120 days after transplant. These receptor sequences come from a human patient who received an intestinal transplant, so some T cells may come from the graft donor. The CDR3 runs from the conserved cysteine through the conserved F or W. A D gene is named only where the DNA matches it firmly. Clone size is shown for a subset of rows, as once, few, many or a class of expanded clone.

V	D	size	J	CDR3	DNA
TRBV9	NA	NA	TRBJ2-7	CASSDQPGTPSYEQYF	TGTGCCAGCAGCGACCAACCCGGGACACCGTCCTACGAGCAGTACTTC
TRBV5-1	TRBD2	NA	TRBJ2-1	CASSSGTSVYSEQFF	TGCGCCAGCAGCTCCGGGACTAGCGTCTACAGTGAGCAGTTCTTC
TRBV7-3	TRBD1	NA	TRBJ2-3	CASSLRTGWSTDTQYF	TGTGCCAGCAGCTTGCGGACAGGGTGGAGCACAGATACGCAGTATTTT
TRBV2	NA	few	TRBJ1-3	CASTPLQGGGNTIYF	TGTGCCAGCACTCCACTTCAAGGGGGTGGAAACACCATATATTTT
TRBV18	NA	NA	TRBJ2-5	CASSPETELETQYF	TGTGCCAGCTCCCCAGAGACAGAATTGGAGACCCAGTACTTC
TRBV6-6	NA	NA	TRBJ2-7	CASSPITLAEQYF	TGTGCCAGCAGCCCCATAACCCTCGCCGAGCAGTACTTC
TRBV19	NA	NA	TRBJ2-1	CASSRNTYNEQFF	TGTGCCAGTAGTAGGAATACCTACAATGAGCAGTTCTTC
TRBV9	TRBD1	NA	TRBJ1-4	CASSPRWDRNNEKLFF	TGTGCCAGCAGCCCCCGTTGGGACAGAAATAATGAAAAACTGTTTTTT
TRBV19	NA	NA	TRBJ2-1	CASTRSFSDNEQFF	TGTGCCAGTACCCGGTCCTTCTCTGACAATGAGCAGTTCTTC
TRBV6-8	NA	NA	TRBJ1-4	CASNRPPTNEKLFF	TGTGCCAGCAATCGACCCCCAACTAATGAAAAACTGTTTTTT
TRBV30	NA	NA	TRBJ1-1	CAWTRGQNEAFF	TGTGCCTGGACCAGAGGGCAGAATGAAGCTTTCTTT
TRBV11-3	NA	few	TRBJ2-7	CASSLAYEQYF	TGTGCCAGCAGCTTAGCTTACGAGCAGTACTTC
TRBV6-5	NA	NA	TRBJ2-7	CASSEYEQYF	TGTGCCAGCAGCGAATACGAGCAGTACTTC
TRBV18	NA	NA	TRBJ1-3	CASSSSREIGNTIYF	TGTGCCAGCTCATCGTCCAGGGAGATTGGAAACACCATATATTTT
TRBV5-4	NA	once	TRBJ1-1	CASSLAGVGKRTEAFF	TGTGCCAGCAGCTTGGCGGGAGTGGGGAAACGGACTGAAGCTTTCTTT
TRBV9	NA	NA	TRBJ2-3	CASSVEGRITDTQYF	TGTGCCAGCAGCGTAGAGGGGCGCATCACAGATACGCAGTATTTT
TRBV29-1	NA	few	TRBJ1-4	CSVAAALSEKLFF	TGCAGCGTTGCGGCGGCGTTGAGTGAAAAACTGTTTTTT
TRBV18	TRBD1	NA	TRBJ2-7	CASSPLFLRGQGTYEQYF	TGTGCCAGCTCACCACTTTTTCTAAGGGGACAGGGAACCTACGAGCAGTACTTC
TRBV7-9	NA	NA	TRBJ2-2	CASSLNTGELFF	TGTGCCAGCAGCTTAAACACCGGGGAGCTGTTTTTT
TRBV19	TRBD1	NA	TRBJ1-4	CASRRGTNEKLFF	TGTGCCAGCCGCAGGGGGACTAATGAAAAACTGTTTTTT
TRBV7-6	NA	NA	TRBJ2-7	CASSALLGLYEQYF	TGTGCCAGCAGCGCCCTCCTCGGGCTGTACGAGCAGTACTTC
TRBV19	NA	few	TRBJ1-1	CASRLSLNTEAFF	TGTGCCAGTAGGCTTAGCCTGAACACTGAAGCTTTCTTT
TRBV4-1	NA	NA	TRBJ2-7	CASSPIPRREQYF	TGCGCCAGCAGCCCTATTCCTCGGCGCGAGCAGTACTTC
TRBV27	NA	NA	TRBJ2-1	CVSSPGRGHEQFF	TGTGTCAGCAGCCCGGGACGGGGCCATGAGCAGTTCTTC
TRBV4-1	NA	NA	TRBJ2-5	CASSQAGGLQETQYF	TGCGCCAGCAGCCAAGCAGGCGGCCTCCAAGAGACCCAGTACTTC
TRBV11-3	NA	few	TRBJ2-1	CASSGGGDEQFF	TGTGCCAGCAGCGGCGGAGGTGATGAGCAGTTCTTC
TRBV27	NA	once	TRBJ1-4	CASSLYRSNEKLFF	TGTGCCAGCAGTTTATACAGGAGTAATGAAAAACTGTTTTTT
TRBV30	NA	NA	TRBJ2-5	CAWSVVEETQYF	TGTGCCTGGAGTGTTGTAGAAGAGACCCAGTACTTC
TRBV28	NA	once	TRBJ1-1	CASSLDGDTEAFF	TGTGCCAGCAGTTTAGACGGAGACACTGAAGCTTTCTTT
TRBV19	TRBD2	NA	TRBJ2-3	CASSIAGGRTDTQYF	TGTGCCAGTAGTATAGCGGGAGGCCGCACAGATACGCAGTATTTT
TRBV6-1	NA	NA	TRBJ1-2	CASSPGGVGIGYTF	TGTGCCAGCAGCCCCGGGGGCGTGGGGATCGGCTACACCTTC
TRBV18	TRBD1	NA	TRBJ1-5	CASSPRGTGSLDNQPQHF	TGTGCCAGCTCACCAAGAGGGACAGGGTCCCTCGACAATCAGCCCCAGCATTTT
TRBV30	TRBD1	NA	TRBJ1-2	CASPGQGSGYTF	TGTGCCTCTCCGGGACAGGGGAGTGGCTACACCTTC
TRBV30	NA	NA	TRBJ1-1	CAWSAGLGNTEAFF	TGTGCCTGGAGTGCAGGACTGGGGAACACTGAAGCTTTCTTT
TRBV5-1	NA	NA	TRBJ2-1	CASSLGLRRTSYNEQFF	TGCGCCAGCAGCTTGGGGCTTCGGAGGACTTCATACAATGAGCAGTTCTTC
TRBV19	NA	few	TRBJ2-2	CASSIPGTTGELFF	TGTGCCAGTAGTATCCCCGGAACAACCGGGGAGCTGTTTTTT
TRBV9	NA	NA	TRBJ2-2	CASSVGTGELFF	TGTGCCAGCAGCGTAGGGACCGGGGAGCTGTTTTTT
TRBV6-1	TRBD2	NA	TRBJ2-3	CASSEARLAGADTQYF	TGTGCCAGCAGCGAAGCGCGGCTAGCGGGAGCAGATACGCAGTATTTT
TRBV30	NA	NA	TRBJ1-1	CAWRSGRENTEAFF	TGTGCCTGGAGATCGGGACGGGAGAACACTGAAGCTTTCTTT
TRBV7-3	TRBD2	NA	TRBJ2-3	CASSLRGRVSDTQYF	TGTGCCAGCAGCTTACGCGGGAGGGTTTCAGATACGCAGTATTTT
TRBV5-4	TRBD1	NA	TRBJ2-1	CASSFTQGVIDEQFF	TGTGCCAGCAGCTTTACACAGGGGGTAATCGATGAGCAGTTCTTC
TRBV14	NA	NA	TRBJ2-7	CASSEATIYYEQYF	TGTGCCAGCAGCGAAGCGACAATATACTACGAGCAGTACTTC
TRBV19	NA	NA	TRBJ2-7	CASSPNWSSYEQYF	TGTGCCAGTAGTCCCAACTGGAGCTCCTACGAGCAGTACTTC
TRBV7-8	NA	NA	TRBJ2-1	CASSFPGGLYNNEQFF	TGTGCCAGCAGCTTTCCCGGGGGATTATATAACAATGAGCAGTTCTTC
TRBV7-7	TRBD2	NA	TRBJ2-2	CASSSREAGELFF	TGTGCTAGCAGCTCTCGGGAGGCCGGGGAGCTGTTTTTT
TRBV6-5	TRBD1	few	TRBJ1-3	CASRAGGSGNTIYF	TGTGCCAGCAGGGCAGGGGGCTCTGGAAACACCATATATTTT
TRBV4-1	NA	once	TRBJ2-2	CASSQDLAGGTGELFF	TGCGCCAGCAGCCAAGATCTCGCAGGGGGGACCGGGGAGCTGTTTTTT
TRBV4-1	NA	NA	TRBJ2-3	CASSQDPGLTDTQYF	TGCGCCAGCAGCCAAGATCCGGGACTCACAGATACGCAGTATTTT